This entry lists 20 T cell receptor beta chains sequenced from one sample in a study of shared clonotypes between healthy human individuals. Profiling relied on immunoSEQ multiplex PCR, and the TCRdb table lists in-frame clones only, not all of them. This sample has roughly 1,000,000 clones, with around three quarters found just once. The sample comprised memory CD4+ T cells from PBMCs. Subset: CD45RA-negative fraction. Receptors were obtained from a young man in good health. Some clones in this sample may be carry-over from other donors' samples.

The chain uses TRBV6-5 and TRBJ1-1; TRBD1 aligns across 9 bases. Germline V gene sequence: CDR1 MNHEY, CDR2 SVGAGI. The V segment lost 7 bases and the J segment 5 bases; nucleotides outside the gene matches: 8. This CDR3 comprises 14 residues. CDR3 coding DNA: TGTGCCAGCAAAGGCGAGACAGGGGGGACTGAAGCTTTCTTT. Translation gives CASKGETGGTEAFF.

The rearrangement links TRBV30 to TRBJ1-2; the D gene is possibly TRBD1 (5 bases). The V and J ends lost 2 bases and 0 bases respectively, with 7 bases between them. Looked up from germline, CDR1 is GTSNPN and CDR2 is SVGIG (reference sequence). The CDR3 is 13 residues long. The CDR3 is CAWSQGPNYGYTF. As DNA, the CDR3 is TGTGCCTGGAGTCAGGGACCTAACTATGGCTACACCTTC. The variable domain in full, completed from reference TRBV30 and TRBJ1-2, reads SQTIHQWPATLVQPVGSPLSLECTVEGTSNPNLYWYRQAAGRGLQLLFYSVGIGQISSEVPQNLSASRPQDRQFILSSKKLLLSDSGFYLCAWSQGPNYGYTFGSGTRLTVV.

V and J are TRBV5-6 and TRBJ2-7, with D possibly matching TRBD1 (5 bases). The V end was cut by 4 bases, the J end by 3 bases, with 11 bases between. There are 13 residues in the CDR3. Per the germline V gene, CDR1 is SGHDT and CDR2 is YYEEEE. CDR3 sequence: CASSRTLRYEQYF. CDR3 sequence (DNA): TGTGCCAGCAGCCGGACACTCCGCTACGAGCAGTACTTC. Variable domain in full (rest from reference TRBV5-6 and TRBJ2-7): DAGVTQSPTHLIKTRGQQVTLRCSPKSGHDTVSWYQQALGQGPQFIFQYYEEEERQRGNFPDRFSGHQFPNYSSELNVNALLLGDSALYLCASSRTLRYEQYFGPGTRLTVT.

This clone was recorded at least ten times. CDR3 in DNA: TGTGCCTGGAGTGTAGGAGGTTTGAACCAGCATTTT. It specifies CAWSVGGLNQHF. V usage is TRBV30 and J usage is TRBJ1-5, with D hard to call. The germline V gene has CDR1 GTSNPN and CDR2 SVGIG (reference sequence). Between the trimmed V and J ends, which lost 0 bases and 12 bases, there was a span of 12 bases. The CDR3 has 12 amino acids.

This clone appeared once. The chain recombines TRBV28 with TRBJ1-2, with TRBD1 matching over 8 bases. The CDR3 extends over 17 amino acids. The V gene end was trimmed by 1 base and the J gene end by 7 bases; junction bases not matched to a gene: 14. In germline, CDR1 is MDHEN, CDR2 SYDVKM. The CDR3 bases are TGTGCCAGCAGTTTATTAGATACAGGGGGAAAGATGAGTGGCTACACCTTC. Translation: CASSLLDTGGKMSGYTF.

The J gene is TRBJ2-3, the V gene TRBV5-1; 13 bases map to TRBD2. V was clipped by 4 bases and J by 3 bases; unmatched bases: 5. In germline, CDR1 is SGHRS, CDR2 YFSETQ. The CDR3 loop spans 16 amino acids. The CDR3 is CASSQGLAGVTDTQYF. CDR3 coding DNA: TGCGCCAGCAGCCAAGGACTAGCGGGAGTTACAGATACGCAGTATTTT.

V usage is TRBV7-2 and J usage is TRBJ1-6; D is unresolved. The CDR3 sequence is 16 residues long. The germline V gene has CDR1 SGHTA and CDR2 FQGNSA. Trimming cost V 4 bases and J 4 bases, with 14 bases left between them. CDR3: CASSSTGLGYNSPLHF. The CDR3 DNA reads as TGTGCCAGCAGCTCCACCGGACTGGGGTATAATTCACCCCTCCACTTT.

In its sample, this clone was seen once. V is TRBV4-1 and J is TRBJ2-5; D might be TRBD1 (5 bases). Germline lookup yields CDR1 MGHRA and CDR2 YSYEKL. The CDR3 runs to 16 residues. V lost 0 bases and J 5 bases, leaving 16 bases between the germline ends. This CDR3 is CASSQEGHQFMETQYF. CDR3 nucleotides: TGCGCCAGCAGCCAAGAGGGGCATCAGTTTATGGAGACCCAGTACTTC.

The chain is built from TRBV7-2 and TRBJ1-1, with TRBD1 identical over 8 bases. Trimming removed 6 bases from V and 4 bases from J; junction bases left unmatched: 7. This CDR3 spans 14 amino acids. Germline CDR1 is SGHTA and CDR2 is FQGNSA. Here the CDR3 reads CASRFQTGGTEAFF. CDR3 DNA: TGTGCCAGCAGGTTTCAAACAGGGGGCACTGAAGCTTTCTTT.

With respect to this clone: An end of the junction does not agree with germline; a read error may underlie this. The chain couples TRBV6-1 to TRBJ2-7, with 10 bases lining up with TRBD2. CDR1 is MNHNS and CDR2 is SASEGT in the germline V gene. This CDR3 spans 15 amino acids. Here the CDR3 reads CASSVQSSGSQFRRF. In nucleotides, the CDR3 is TGTGCCAGCAGTGTCCAGTCTAGCGGGAGTCAATTCCGACGCTTC.

The V call is TRBV5-4, the J call TRBJ2-1; TRBD2 agrees at 8 bases. Germline assignment: CDR1 SGHNT and CDR2 YYREEE (reference sequence). The length of the CDR3 is 14 residues. J gave up 6 bases and V 4 bases, and 6 bases lay outside the gene matches. The CDR3 reads CASSPGLGGNEQFF. The CDR3 DNA sequence: TGTGCCAGCAGCCCGGGACTAGGGGGCAATGAGCAGTTCTTC.

This clone came up once. The chain combines TRBV2 with TRBJ1-2; D remains unclear. The ends were cut back, 8 bases at V and 0 bases at J, with 13 bases in the middle. The CDR3 has 14 residues. Germline assignment: CDR1 SNHLY and CDR2 FYNNEI. The chain's CDR3 is CASRNSIANYGYTF. CDR3 sequence (DNA): TGTGCCAGCCGCAACAGCATCGCTAACTATGGCTACACCTTC.

The chain combines TRBV5-1 with TRBJ1-1; no reliable D call. Germline V gene data show CDR1 as SGHRS and CDR2 as YFSETQ. CDR3 length: 13 residues. The V and J ends lost 3 bases and 11 bases respectively, with 17 bases between them. CDR3 in DNA: TGCGCCAGCAGCTCGGACCCCTCCTTGGGGGCTTTCTTT. This translates into CASSSDPSLGAFF.

Only a few counts were recorded for this clone. The rearrangement joins TRBV5-1 to TRBJ2-1; D is unresolved. This CDR3 spans 15 amino acids. V was pared by 4 bases and J by 3 bases, with 14 bases between. Looked up from germline, CDR1 is SGHRS and CDR2 is YFSETQ. DNA for the CDR3: TGCGCCAGCAGCCCTCCCCTGACCCTCTACAATGAGCAGTTCTTC. Its translation: CASSPPLTLYNEQFF. The full variable domain, its missing parts supplied by reference TRBV5-1 and TRBJ2-1, is KAGVTQTPRYLIKTRGQQVTLSCSPISGHRSVSWYQQTPGQGLQFLFEYFSETQRNKGNFPGRFSGRQFSNSRSEMNVSTLELGDSALYLCASSPPLTLYNEQFFGPGTRLTVL.

J is TRBJ1-5 and V is TRBV11-2; TRBD1 matches at 7 bases. Germline CDR1 and CDR2: SGHAT and FQNNGV. V trimming: 5 bases; J trimming: 0 bases; junction bases outside the gene matches: 10. This CDR3 region has 17 residues. CDR3 protein: CASSNDRALGSNQPQHF. The CDR3 nucleotides read TGTGCCAGCAGCAACGACAGGGCCTTGGGTAGCAATCAGCCCCAGCATTTT.

The chain couples TRBV19 to TRBJ1-1, with unresolved D. Germline V gives CDR1 LNHDA, CDR2 SQIVND (reference sequence). Trimming removed 5 bases from V and 3 bases from J, with 13 bases in between. This CDR3 has 14 residues. The CDR3: CASSFITWDTEAFF. CDR3 coding DNA: TGTGCCAGTAGTTTTATAACCTGGGACACTGAAGCTTTCTTT. Using reference TRBV19 and TRBJ1-1 for the parts outside the CDR3, the full variable domain is DGGITQSPKYLFRKEGQNVTLSCEQNLNHDAMYWYRQDPGQGLRLIYYSQIVNDFQKGDIAEGYSVSREKKESFPLTVTSAQKNPTAFYLCASSFITWDTEAFFGQGTRLTVV.

As to this clone: Different DNA sequences within this sample yield the same CDR3. The V and J genes are TRBV5-4 and TRBJ2-7, with 7 bases lining up with TRBD2. The CDR3 has 15 amino acids. Germline trimming cut 0 bases from V and 1 base from J; bases unmatched to any gene: 4. CDR1 is SGHNT, CDR2 YYREEE, per germline (reference sequence). This chain's CDR3 is CASSLAARGSYEQYF. The CDR3 nucleotides read TGTGCCAGCAGCTTGGCCGCGCGGGGGTCCTACGAGCAGTACTTC.

As regards this clone: A much larger clone differs by one base, so this may be a read error. The identical CDR3 is also encoded by other nucleotide sequences in the sample. This chain joins TRBV7-3 and TRBJ1-1, with TRBD1 matching 7 bases. Germline V gene lookup returns CDR1 SGHTA and CDR2 FQGTGA. The CDR3 has 13 amino acids. Trimming removed 5 bases from V and 3 bases from J; junction bases left unmatched: 3. CDR3 sequence (DNA): TGTGCCAGCAGCCCTACAGGGGACACTGAAGCTTTCTTT. Its translation is CASSPTGDTEAFF.

The V gene is TRBV11-2, the J gene TRBJ1-5, with D perhaps TRBD1 (5 bases). Trimming left V 2 bases short and J 1 base short, with 9 bases between. The CDR3 is 15 amino acids. Germline V gives CDR1 SGHAT, CDR2 FQNNGV. CDR3 in DNA: TGTGCCAGCAGCTTACTGGGGGGGAGCAATCAGCCCCAGCATTTT. Protein sequence: CASSLLGGSNQPQHF.

The chain has TRBV6-5 and TRBJ2-5; 11 bases are shared with TRBD2. The DNA end is more similar to TRBJ2-7, so the J call may be wrong. Germline V lookup: CDR1 MNHEY, CDR2 SVGAGI. This CDR3 is 15 amino acids long. The CDR3, as DNA: TGTGCCAGCAGTTATAGCGGGAGGGGATCCTACGAGCAGTACTTC. It codes for CASSYSGRGSYEQYF.